This T cell receptor beta chain was identified in a study of shared clonotypes between healthy human individuals. In the naive CD8 group, cells lacked CD45RO and were positively selected for CCR7, so terminally differentiated effector memory CD45RA+ cells were left out. On this clone: Its target is not known.

Original analysis: Junction-only immunoSEQ sequences carried no quality scores, so filtering differed. Repertoires were generated with immunoSEQ multiplex PCR, while TCRdb's copy carries only in-frame clones and drops some. V and J calls and clone size are those listed in that table; D and trimming were worked out from the DNA. The sample gives millions of clones, about 93% of which show up once; more than 1.5% is in the top ten. Study-wide results and caveats: The naive CD4 repertoires of a handful of donors were compared, and roughly 5.1% of clonotypes were shared.

Sequences were obtained from naive CD8+ T cells from PBMCs. This TCR was sampled from a man in his late teens or twenties in good health. Some clones in this sample may be carry-over from other donors' samples.

CDR3 bases: TGTGCCAGCAGCTCAGCGACTAGGGTCTCAGGGGCCAACGTCCTGACTTTC. Its protein is CASSSATRVSGANVLTF. The V and J genes are TRBV7-9 and TRBJ2-6; the D gene is possibly TRBD2 (6 bases). Trimming pared 4 bases from V and 4 bases from J, leaving 17 bases between. CDR1 and CDR2 (germline): SEHNR, FQNEAQ (reference sequence). CDR3 size: 17 residues.